This TCR beta chain was recorded in a study of T-cell memory formation after mild COVID-19. This clonotype was recorded at least ten times. Its cognate antigen is unknown. Study results and caveats: Chiefly within CM and EM were the contracting CD4+ clones; CD8+ ones were within EMRA.

TCRdb reprocessed the 5' RACE reads with MiXCR, giving one entry per CDR3 protein. This table has some 340,000 distinct CDR3 sequences, 13% appearing once. V shed 5 bases and J shed 4 bases, with 11 bases lying between them. The CDR3 totals 13 residues. Germline values: CDR1 SEHNR, CDR2 FQNEAQ (reference sequence). The specimen sequenced was PBMCs or a T cell subset sorted from them (not recorded which). The chain uses TRBV7-9 and TRBJ2-5, with D unclear. This TCR was recovered from a man between 18 and 35 years old who had mild COVID-19 (a few samples of this study predate the infection). Cell type and time point are not known. CDR3: CASSANTGETQYF. CDR3 coding DNA: TGTGCCAGCAGCGCTAACACTGGAGAGACCCAGTACTTC.